This entry lists 16 T cell receptor beta chains sequenced from one sample in a study of cytomegalovirus exposure and HLA in healthy donors. The PCR was carried out with 60 Vbeta primers and 13 Jbeta primers. Sequencing used immunoSEQ multiplex PCR; TCRdb keeps in-frame clones, though not all of them. Recorded for this sample: approximately 52,000 clones. Sequencing input: PBMCs. The receptors stem from a man aged 50 or older in good health and CMV-seropositive.

The V and J genes are TRBV5-4 and TRBJ1-1; D uncertain. Trimming pared 0 bases from V and 3 bases from J, leaving 9 bases between. The CDR3 loop spans 14 amino acids. Germline loops: CDR1 SGHNT, CDR2 YYREEE (reference sequence). The chain's CDR3 is CASSLGWRDTEAFF. The CDR3 DNA reads as TGTGCCAGCAGCTTGGGGTGGAGGGACACTGAAGCTTTCTTT.

V usage is TRBV6-6 and J usage is TRBJ2-7; possible D gene TRBD2, 6 bases. CDR3 length: 15 amino acids. Trimming stripped 2 bases from V and 2 bases from J, with 13 bases between. CDR1 is MNHNY and CDR2 is SVGAGI in the germline V gene (reference sequence). The CDR3 protein is CASSYKEGPTYEQYF. CDR3 nucleotide sequence: TGTGCCAGCAGTTACAAGGAGGGCCCGACCTACGAGCAGTACTTC.

The chain has TRBV4-3 and TRBJ1-3; unclear D gene. The V end was cut by 3 bases, the J end by 0 bases, with 6 bases between. This CDR3 has 14 residues. CDR1 is LGHNA, CDR2 YSLEER, per germline. The CDR3 DNA reads as TGCGCCAGCAGCCAGTCCCACTCTGGAAACACCATATATTTT. This sequence encodes CASSQSHSGNTIYF.

DNA for the CDR3: TGCGCCAGCAGCCTCCGACACCTCAGCAATCAGCCCCAGCATTTT. Amino acids: CASSLRHLSNQPQHF. The chain has TRBV4-1 and TRBJ1-5; D is undetermined. Germline V lookup: CDR1 MGHRA, CDR2 YSYEKL. Trimming pared 4 bases from V and 1 base from J, leaving 11 bases between. The CDR3 runs to 15 residues.

The J gene is TRBJ1-5, the V gene TRBV28, with 11 bases identical to TRBD1. CDR3 size: 16 residues. V was clipped by 2 bases and J by 6 bases; unmatched bases: 6. The germline gives CDR1 MDHEN, CDR2 SYDVKM. The CDR3 DNA sequence: TGTGCCAGCAGTTTAACCGGACAGGGGGCGCGTCAGCCCCAGCATTTT. Translating gives CASSLTGQGARQPQHF.

The chain is built from TRBV4-3 and TRBJ1-4, with a tentative D call TRBD1 (5 bases). Germline assignment: CDR1 LGHNA and CDR2 YSLEER. The CDR3 consists of 12 residues. V lost 1 base, J lost 13 bases, and 10 bases lay in between. This CDR3 reads CASSQGSGGLFF. DNA for the CDR3: TGCGCCAGCAGCCAAGGGTCCGGGGGACTGTTTTTT.

The rearrangement links TRBV29-1 to TRBJ1-3; TRBD1 might be the D (6 bases). CDR3 size: 13 residues. CDR1 and CDR2 (germline): SQVTM, ANQGSEA. The CDR3 sequence: CNADRNSGNTIYF. The DNA of the CDR3 is TGCAACGCAGACAGGAACTCTGGAAACACCATATATTTT.

V is TRBV6-5 and J is TRBJ2-7, with D hard to call. V lost 5 bases, J lost 3 bases, and 8 bases lay in between. In germline, CDR1 is MNHEY, CDR2 SVGAGI. CDR3 length: 12 residues. In nucleotides, the CDR3 is TGTGCCAGCAGTCCCCTAGGCTACGAGCAGTACTTC. Its protein product is CASSPLGYEQYF.

V is TRBV4-1 and J is TRBJ1-3, with TRBD1 as a possible D gene (6 bases). The CDR3 runs to 15 residues. Looked up from germline, CDR1 is MGHRA and CDR2 is YSYEKL. V lost 6 bases, J lost 0 bases, and 12 bases lay in between. In nucleotides, the CDR3 is TGCGCCAGCAGTCGCGGACAGCCCTCTGGAAACACCATATATTTT. This sequence encodes CASSRGQPSGNTIYF.

The chain couples TRBV19 to TRBJ1-2, with 8 bases that match TRBD1. Germline CDR1 LNHDA, CDR2 SQIVND (reference sequence). After removal of 5 bases from V and 11 bases from J, the junction contained 13 bases not matched to a gene. The CDR3 has 14 amino acids. The CDR3 sequence: CASSPSPGQGRYTF. In nucleotides, the CDR3 is TGTGCCAGTAGTCCCTCACCTGGACAGGGTAGATACACCTTC.

The V and J genes are TRBV11-2 and TRBJ2-7; 12 nucleotides agree with TRBD1. The CDR3 is 15 amino acids. V dropped 5 bases and J dropped 5; count of bases not matched to a gene: 7. Germline V gene data show CDR1 as SGHAT and CDR2 as FQNNGV. The CDR3, as DNA: TGTGCCAGCAGCCGCTTGGGACAGGGGGCTGACGAGCAGTACTTC. Amino acid sequence: CASSRLGQGADEQYF. The full variable domain, completed using reference TRBV11-2 and TRBJ2-7, is EAGVAQSPRYKIIEKRQSVAFWCNPISGHATLYWYQQILGQGPKLLIQFQNNGVVDDSQLPKDRFSAERLKGVDSTLKIQPAKLEDSAVYLCASSRLGQGADEQYFGPGTRLTVT.

The chain is built from TRBV6-1 and TRBJ1-4; D unresolved. There are 14 residues in the CDR3. Germline V gives CDR1 MNHNS, CDR2 SASEGT. Trimming shortened V by 1 base and J by 4 bases, and 7 bases separated the two germline ends. The CDR3 reads CASSEGGNNEKLFF. Written as DNA, the CDR3 is TGTGCCAGCAGTGAAGGAGGGAATAATGAAAAACTGTTTTTT.

The chain carries TRBV27 and TRBJ2-7; 8 bases line up with TRBD2. Germline CDR1 is MNHEY and CDR2 is SMNVEV (reference sequence). V shed 0 bases, J shed 5 bases, and the junction held 6 bases outside the gene matches. The CDR3 has 15 amino acids. In DNA, the CDR3 is TGTGCCAGCAGTTTATCGGGACTAGGTGTCCACGAGCAGTACTTC. Its translation: CASSLSGLGVHEQYF.

The chain combines TRBV7-2 with TRBJ2-7, with TRBD2 identical over 10 bases. The CDR3 covers 17 residues. Unmatched junction bases numbered 15, after V lost 5 bases and J lost 5 bases. Per the germline V gene, CDR1 is SGHTA and CDR2 is FQGNSA. CDR3 DNA sequence: TGTGCCAGCAGCCATAGGGGTAGCGGGGGGACGGTCCACGAGCAGTACTTC. It specifies CASSHRGSGGTVHEQYF. Based on the CDR3 plus reference TRBV7-2 and TRBJ2-7, the full variable domain is GAGVSQSPSNKVTEKGKDVELRCDPISGHTALYWYRQSLGQGLEFLIYFQGNSAPDKSGLPSDRFSAERTGGSVSTLTIQRTQQEDSAVYLCASSHRGSGGTVHEQYFGPGTRLTVT.

The chain employs TRBV18 and TRBJ2-7, with TRBD1 matching 9 bases. J was trimmed by 5 bases and V by 5 bases; bases with no gene match: 7. Germline CDR1 and CDR2: KGHSH and LQKENI. The CDR3 extends over 14 amino acids. CDR3 bases: TGTGCCAGCTCATTCCGGGACAGGGTCCACGAGCAGTACTTC. Translating it yields CASSFRDRVHEQYF.

The CDR3 DNA reads TGTGCCAGCAGTGATACCGGCGGCGAGCAGTACTTC. Translating it yields CASSDTGGEQYF. The chain links TRBV2 to TRBJ2-7; no reliable D call. Trimming took off 3 bases at V and 6 bases at J, with 9 bases between the two ends. The CDR3 extends over 12 amino acids. Germline CDR1 SNHLY, CDR2 FYNNEI. The full variable domain, with the rest looked up from reference TRBV2 and TRBJ2-7, is EPEVTQTPSHQVTQMGQEVILRCVPISNHLYFYWYRQILGQKVEFLVSFYNNEISEKSEIFDDQFSVERPDGSNFTLKIRSTKLEDSAMYFCASSDTGGEQYFGPGTRLTVT.